This T cell receptor (beta chain) was captured by sequencing in a study of cytomegalovirus exposure and HLA in healthy donors. This CDR3 contains 14 residues. The germline gives CDR1 MGHRA, CDR2 YSYEKL. With 5 bases removed from V and 6 bases from J, the gap between germline ends came to 13 bases. PCR primers comprised 60 Vbeta and 13 Jbeta primers. Profiled with immunoSEQ multiplex PCR; TCRdb holds only in-frame clones, not every one. The data contain 150,000 to 200,000 clones, 65% to 70% of them singletons. This TCR was sampled from a man aged 30 to 45 in good health and CMV-seropositive. Specimen: PBMCs. The chain employs TRBV4-1 and TRBJ1-4, with D possibly being TRBD1 (6 bases). CDR3 in amino acids: CASSETGAYEKLFF. CDR3 DNA: TGCGCCAGCAGCGAGACAGGTGCCTATGAAAAACTGTTTTTT.